This TCR beta chain is drawn from a study of Graves' ophthalmopathy and Graves' hyperthyroidism. Whole-study results and caveats: Blood contained most expanded thyroid clonotypes exceeding 0.001 frequency.

RNA transcripts were the source from which TCR beta CDR3 regions were amplified. The first round was an RT-PCR with HTBI primers, and the second round was a multiplex PCR. TCRdb independently ran MiXCR on the multiplex PCR reads; one entry per CDR3 protein. The sample gives some 200,000 distinct CDR3 sequences, roughly 29% of which show up once; 9.1% is in the top ten. Presentation of ophthalmopathy in the donors involved moderate-to-severe activity, CAS ≥3, NOSPECS ≥4 and a duration under 3 months. Pregnant or lactating patients and those with other autoimmune diseases or uncontrolled infections were excluded. Remarks on this clonotype: The antigen remains unidentified.

Trimming took 4 bases from V and 0 from J, leaving 7 bases between them. There are 15 residues in the CDR3. Looked up from germline, CDR1 is MNHEY and CDR2 is SVGAGI. The TCR originated in a man in his fifties with Graves' ophthalmopathy. The chain couples TRBV6-5 to TRBJ2-6, with D hard to call. Sequenced: peripheral blood. DNA of the CDR3: TGTGCCAGCAGTTTTGTGCTCTCTGGGGCCAACGTCCTGACTTTC. It specifies CASSFVLSGANVLTF.